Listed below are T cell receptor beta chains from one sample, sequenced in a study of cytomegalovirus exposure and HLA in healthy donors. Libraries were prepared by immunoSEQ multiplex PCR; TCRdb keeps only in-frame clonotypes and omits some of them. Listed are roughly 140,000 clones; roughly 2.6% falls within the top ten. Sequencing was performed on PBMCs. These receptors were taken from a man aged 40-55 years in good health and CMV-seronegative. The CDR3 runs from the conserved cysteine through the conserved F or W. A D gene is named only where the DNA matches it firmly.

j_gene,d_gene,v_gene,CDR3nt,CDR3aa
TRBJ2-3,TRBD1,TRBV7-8,TGTGCCAGCAGCTTGGACAGGAATACGCAGTATTTT,CASSLDRNTQYF
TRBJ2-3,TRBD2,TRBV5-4,TGTGCCAGCAGCTTATGGGGTAGCGGGGGGGCGGGCCCAGATACGCAGTATTTT,CASSLWGSGGAGPDTQYF
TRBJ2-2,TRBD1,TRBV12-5,TGTGCTAGTGGTTTGGCCTTGACAGGGTGGGCCGGGGAGCTGTTTTTT,CASGLALTGWAGELFF
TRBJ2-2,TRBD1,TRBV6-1,TGTGCCAGCAGACCACAGGGGGCCGACACCGGGGAGCTGTTTTTT,CASRPQGADTGELFF
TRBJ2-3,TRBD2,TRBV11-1,TGTGCCAGCAGCTTAGGACGACTAGCGGACCTTAGCACAGATACGCAGTATTTT,CASSLGRLADLSTDTQYF
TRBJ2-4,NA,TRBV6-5,TGTGCCAGCAGGGCCGCGGGTTTCAAAAACATTCAGTACTTC,CASRAAGFKNIQYF
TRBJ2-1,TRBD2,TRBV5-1,TGCGCCAGCAGCTTGTCTCTAGCGGGGGGGCAATATGAGCAGTTCTTC,CASSLSLAGGQYEQFF
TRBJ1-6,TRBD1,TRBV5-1,TGCGCCAGCAGCTTTGGACAGGGCCGGAATTCACCCCTCCACTTT,CASSFGQGRNSPLHF
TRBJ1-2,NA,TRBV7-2,TGTGCCAGCAGCTCGGACACACCCAAGGGCTACACCTTC,CASSSDTPKGYTF
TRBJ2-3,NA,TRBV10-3,TGTGCCATCAGTAACTATGGGGACATCACAGATACGCAGTATTTT,CAISNYGDITDTQYF
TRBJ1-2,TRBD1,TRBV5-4,TGTGCCAGCAGCTCGCCGGGACAGGGGGAAAACTATGGCTACACCTTC,CASSSPGQGENYGYTF
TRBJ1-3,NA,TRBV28,TGTGCCAGCAGTTTTCTCAGGGGTGAAGGAAACACCATATATTTT,CASSFLRGEGNTIYF
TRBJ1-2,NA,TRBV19,TGTGCCAGTAGCACTAATTTCGCTAACTATGGCTACACCTTC,CASSTNFANYGYTF
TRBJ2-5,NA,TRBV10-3,TGTGCCATCAGGGCGGGGGCCTCCGAGACCCAGTACTTC,CAIRAGASETQYF
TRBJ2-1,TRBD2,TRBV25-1,TGTGCCAGCAGTCGAGTGGGGGGGATTTTCAATGAGCAGTTCTTC,CASSRVGGIFNEQFF
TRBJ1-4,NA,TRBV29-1,TGCAGCGTGGCCGGGCCTTCGGGGGGAGAAAAACTGTTTTTT,CSVAGPSGGEKLFF
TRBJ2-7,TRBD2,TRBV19,TGTGCCAGTGCCCGGGGGACTAGTCTCTACGAGCAGTACTTC,CASARGTSLYEQYF
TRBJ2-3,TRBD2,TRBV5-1,TGCGCCAGCAGCTTGCATGGGACTAGCGGGGTCTTTAGCACAGATACGCAGTATTTT,CASSLHGTSGVFSTDTQYF
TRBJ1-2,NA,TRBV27,TGTGCCAGCAGTTTATCCACAGGGTCCTATGGCTACACCTTC,CASSLSTGSYGYTF
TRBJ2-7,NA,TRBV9,TGTGCCAGCAGCGGGACAGCCGAGTCCTACGAGCAGTACTTC,CASSGTAESYEQYF
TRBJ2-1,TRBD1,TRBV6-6,TGTGCCAGCAGCCCAGACAGGGGGCGATACAATGAGCAGTTCTTC,CASSPDRGRYNEQFF
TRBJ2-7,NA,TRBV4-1,TGCGCCAGCAGCCAAGCCCTGAGTTGGTTCGACGAGCAGTACTTC,CASSQALSWFDEQYF
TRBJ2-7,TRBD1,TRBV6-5,TGTGCCAGCAGTTACTCGATAGACAGGGACTACGAGCAGTACTTC,CASSYSIDRDYEQYF
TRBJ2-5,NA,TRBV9,TGTGCCAGCAGCGTAGAGGGGGCCGGGGGGACCCAGTACTTC,CASSVEGAGGTQYF
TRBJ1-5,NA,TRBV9,TGTGCCAGCAGCCCCGGGACAACGAGCAATCAGCCCCAGCATTTT,CASSPGTTSNQPQHF
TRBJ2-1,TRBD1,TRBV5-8,TGTGCCAGCAGCTTGGCTGGTGGAAGGGGGCTCTCATTGGGTGAGCAGTTCTTC,CASSLAGGRGLSLGEQFF
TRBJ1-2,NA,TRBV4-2,TGTGCCAGCAGCCAAGATGCCCGGACAGTTAACTATGGCTACACCTTC,CASSQDARTVNYGYTF
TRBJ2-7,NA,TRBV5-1,TGCGCCAGCAGCTTGGATGTTTGGAAGGGGCCCGAGCAGTACTTC,CASSLDVWKGPEQYF
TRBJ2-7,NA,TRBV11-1,TGTGCCAGCAGCTTCCGGGGAGGAATCCCCTACGAGCAGTACTTC,CASSFRGGIPYEQYF
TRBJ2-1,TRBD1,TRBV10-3,TGTGCCATCAGTGAGGAAGTCAGGGGGCTGTACAATGAGCAGTTCTTC,CAISEEVRGLYNEQFF
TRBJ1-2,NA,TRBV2,TGTGCCAGCAGTGAACAGGGATTTTATGGCTACACCTTC,CASSEQGFYGYTF
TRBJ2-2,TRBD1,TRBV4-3,TGCGCCAGCAGCCAAGGTCTCGGACAGGCGAGCGGGGAGCTGTTTTTT,CASSQGLGQASGELFF
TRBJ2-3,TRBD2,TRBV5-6,TGTGCCAGCAGCTTGCCTGCTAGCGGGGATACGCAGTATTTT,CASSLPASGDTQYF
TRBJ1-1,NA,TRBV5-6,TGTGCCAGCAGTCTCGGGGGAGGCACTGAAGCTTTCTTT,CASSLGGGTEAFF
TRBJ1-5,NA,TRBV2,TGTGCCGCCGGGGTGGAGCATCAGCCCCAGCATTTT,CAAGVEHQPQHF
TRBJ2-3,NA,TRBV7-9,TGTGCCAGCAGCCATTTGCGGGACACAGATACGCAGTATTTT,CASSHLRDTDTQYF
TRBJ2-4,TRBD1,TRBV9,TGTGCCAGCAGCGTGGGACCACAGGGGGCCTTGGGCATTCAGTACTTC,CASSVGPQGALGIQYF
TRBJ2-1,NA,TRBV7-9,TGTGCCAGCAGCTTACTCCCGACGGGATCGACCAATGAGCAGTTCTTC,CASSLLPTGSTNEQFF
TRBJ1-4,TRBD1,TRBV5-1,TGCGCCAGCAGCTTGGCGGGGGACAGGGGGGAAAAACTGTTTTTT,CASSLAGDRGEKLFF
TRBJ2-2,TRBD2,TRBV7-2,TGTGCCAGCAGCCCCCCTCGCGGGGGGGGGACCGGGGAGCTGTTTTTT,CASSPPRGGGTGELFF
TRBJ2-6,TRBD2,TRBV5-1,TGCGCCAGCAGCCCGGGGGGGCACGGCCTGACTTTC,CASSPGGHGLTF
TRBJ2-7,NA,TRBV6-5,TGTGCCAGCAGCTCCGGGACACCCCCCTACGAGCAGTACTTC,CASSSGTPPYEQYF
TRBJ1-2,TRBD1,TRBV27,TGTGCCAGCAGTTTAAAAAGGGCAGGGGGCTCTCCTAACTATGGCTACACCTTC,CASSLKRAGGSPNYGYTF
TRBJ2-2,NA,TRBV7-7,TGTGCCAGCAGCCACCGGTGGAACACCGGGGAGCTGTTTTTT,CASSHRWNTGELFF
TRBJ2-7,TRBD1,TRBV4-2,TGTGCCAGCAGCATCCTCGGTGGACAGGACTACGAGCAGTACTTC,CASSILGGQDYEQYF
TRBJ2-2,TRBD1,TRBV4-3,TGCGCCAGCAGCCACGACAGGGGGAAGGGCGGGGAGCTGTTTTTT,CASSHDRGKGGELFF
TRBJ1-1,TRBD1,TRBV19,TGTGCCAGTAGTTCCCAGCGTCGTTCAGGGGGCCGAGGGACTGAAGCTTTCTTT,CASSSQRRSGGRGTEAFF
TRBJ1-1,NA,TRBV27,TGTGCCAGCAGTTTTGGGCGGGGAGAGGTGAACACTGAAGCTTTCTTT,CASSFGRGEVNTEAFF
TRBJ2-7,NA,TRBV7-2,TGTGCCAGCAGCTTAGGTTCCCGCTCCTACGAGCAGTACTTC,CASSLGSRSYEQYF